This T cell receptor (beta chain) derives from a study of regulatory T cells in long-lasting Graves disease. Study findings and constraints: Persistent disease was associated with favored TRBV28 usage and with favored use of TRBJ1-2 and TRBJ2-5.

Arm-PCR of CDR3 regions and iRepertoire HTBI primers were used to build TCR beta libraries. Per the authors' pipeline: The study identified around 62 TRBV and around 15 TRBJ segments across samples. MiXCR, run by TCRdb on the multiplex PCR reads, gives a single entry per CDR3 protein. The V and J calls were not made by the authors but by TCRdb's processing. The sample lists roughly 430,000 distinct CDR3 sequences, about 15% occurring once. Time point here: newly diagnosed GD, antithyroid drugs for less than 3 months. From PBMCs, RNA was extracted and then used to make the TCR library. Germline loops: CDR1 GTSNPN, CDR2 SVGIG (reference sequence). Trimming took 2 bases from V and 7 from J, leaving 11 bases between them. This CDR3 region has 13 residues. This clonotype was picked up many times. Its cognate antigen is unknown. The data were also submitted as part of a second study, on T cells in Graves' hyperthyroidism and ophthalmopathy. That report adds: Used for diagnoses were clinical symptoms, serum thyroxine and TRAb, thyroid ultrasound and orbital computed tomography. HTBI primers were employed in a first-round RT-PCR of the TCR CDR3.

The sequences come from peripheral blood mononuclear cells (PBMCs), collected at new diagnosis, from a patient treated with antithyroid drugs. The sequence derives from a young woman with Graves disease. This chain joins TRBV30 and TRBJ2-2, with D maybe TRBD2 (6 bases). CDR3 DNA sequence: TGTGCCTGGAGTTCTCAGGGAGGCGGGGAGCTGTTTTTT. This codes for CAWSSQGGGELFF.